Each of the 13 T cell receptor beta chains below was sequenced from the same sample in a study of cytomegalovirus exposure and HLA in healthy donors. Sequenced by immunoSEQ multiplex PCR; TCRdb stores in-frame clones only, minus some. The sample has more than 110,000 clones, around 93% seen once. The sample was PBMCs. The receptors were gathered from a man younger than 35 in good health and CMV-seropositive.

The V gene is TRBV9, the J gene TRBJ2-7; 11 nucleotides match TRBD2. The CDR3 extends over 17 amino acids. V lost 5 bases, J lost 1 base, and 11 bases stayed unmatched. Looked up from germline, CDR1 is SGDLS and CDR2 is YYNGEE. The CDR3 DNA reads TGTGCCAGCAGTCCTGAAACGGGACTAGCGGCGTCCTACGAGCAGTACTTC. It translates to CASSPETGLAASYEQYF. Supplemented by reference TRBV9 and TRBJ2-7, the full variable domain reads DSGVTQTPKHLITATGQRVTLRCSPRSGDLSVYWYQQSLDQGLQFLIQYYNGEERAKGNILERFSAQQFPDLHSELNLSSLELGDSALYFCASSPETGLAASYEQYFGPGTRLTVT.

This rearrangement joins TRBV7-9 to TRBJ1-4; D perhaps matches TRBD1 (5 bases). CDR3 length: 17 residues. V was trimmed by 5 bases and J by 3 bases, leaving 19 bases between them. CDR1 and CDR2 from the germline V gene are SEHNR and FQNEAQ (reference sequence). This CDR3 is CASSQAGGEGANEKLFF. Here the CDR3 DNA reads TGTGCCAGCAGCCAGGCGGGGGGAGAAGGTGCTAATGAAAAACTGTTTTTT.

CDR3: CASSYSARQGKRKLFF. The CDR3 region has the DNA TGTGCCAGCAGTTACTCGGCTAGGCAGGGAAAGAGAAAACTGTTTTTT. The J gene is TRBJ1-4, the V gene TRBV6-5, with D tentatively TRBD1 (5 bases). V shed 0 bases and J shed 10 bases, with 18 bases lying between them. The CDR3 runs to 16 residues. Germline-derived CDR1 and CDR2 are MNHEY and SVGAGI.

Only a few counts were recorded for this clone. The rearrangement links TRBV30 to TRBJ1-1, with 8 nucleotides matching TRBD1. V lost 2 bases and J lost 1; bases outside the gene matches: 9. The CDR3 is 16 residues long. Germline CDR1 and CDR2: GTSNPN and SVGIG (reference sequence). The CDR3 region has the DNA TGTGCCTGGAGTCCGACGAGACAGGGGAAGAACACTGAAGCTTTCTTT. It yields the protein CAWSPTRQGKNTEAFF.

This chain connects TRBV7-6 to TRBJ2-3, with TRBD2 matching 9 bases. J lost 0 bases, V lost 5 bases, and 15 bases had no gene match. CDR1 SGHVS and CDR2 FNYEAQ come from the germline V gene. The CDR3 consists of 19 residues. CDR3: CASSPRASGEISSTDTQYF. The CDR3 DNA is TGTGCCAGCAGCCCTAGGGCTAGCGGGGAGATCTCTAGCACAGATACGCAGTATTTT.

The CDR3 spells CASSSGTRLAGETQYF. The CDR3 nucleotides read TGTGCCAGCAGCTCCGGCACTAGACTAGCGGGAGAGACCCAGTACTTC. The chain is built from TRBV7-9 and TRBJ2-5; 10 nucleotides agree with TRBD2. The CDR3 is made up of 16 amino acids. In germline, CDR1 is SEHNR, CDR2 FQNEAQ (reference sequence). Trimming cost V 4 bases and J 4 bases; bases outside gene matches: 9.

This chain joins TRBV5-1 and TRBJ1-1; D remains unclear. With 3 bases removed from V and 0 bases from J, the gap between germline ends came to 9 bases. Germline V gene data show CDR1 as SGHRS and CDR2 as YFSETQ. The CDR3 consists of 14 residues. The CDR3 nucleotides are TGCGCCAGCAGCTCGACACGGATGAACACTGAAGCTTTCTTT. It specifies CASSSTRMNTEAFF.

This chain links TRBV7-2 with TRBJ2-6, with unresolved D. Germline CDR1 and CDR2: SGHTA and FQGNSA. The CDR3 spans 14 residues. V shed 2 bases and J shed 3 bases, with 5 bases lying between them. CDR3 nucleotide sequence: TGTGCCAGCAGCTTAACGAGTGGGGCCAACGTCCTGACTTTC. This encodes CASSLTSGANVLTF.

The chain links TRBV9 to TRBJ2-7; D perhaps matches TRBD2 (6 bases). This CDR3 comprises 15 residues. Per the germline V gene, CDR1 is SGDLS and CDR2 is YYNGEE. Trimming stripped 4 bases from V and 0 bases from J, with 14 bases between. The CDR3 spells CASSPNPDYSYEQYF. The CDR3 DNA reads TGTGCCAGCAGCCCAAACCCGGACTACTCCTACGAGCAGTACTTC.

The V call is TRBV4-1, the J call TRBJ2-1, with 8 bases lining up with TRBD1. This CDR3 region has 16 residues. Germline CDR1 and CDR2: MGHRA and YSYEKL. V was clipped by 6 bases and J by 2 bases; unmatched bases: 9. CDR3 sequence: CASRGHPGQAYNEQFF. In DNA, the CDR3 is TGCGCCAGCAGAGGCCACCCGGGACAGGCCTACAATGAGCAGTTCTTC.

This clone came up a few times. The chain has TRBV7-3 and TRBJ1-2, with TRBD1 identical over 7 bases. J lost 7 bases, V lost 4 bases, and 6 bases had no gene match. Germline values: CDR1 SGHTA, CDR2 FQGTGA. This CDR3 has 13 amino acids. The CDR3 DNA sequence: TGTGCCAGCAGCTCCCAGGGGGATGCTGGCTACACCTTC. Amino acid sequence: CASSSQGDAGYTF. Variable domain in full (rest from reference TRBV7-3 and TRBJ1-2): GAGVSQTPSNKVTEKGKYVELRCDPISGHTALYWYRQSLGQGPEFLIYFQGTGAADDSGLPNDRFFAVRPEGSVSTLKIQRTERGDSAVYLCASSSQGDAGYTFGSGTRLTVV.

CDR3: CSVGLRGTRGEQYF. In DNA, the CDR3 is TGCAGCGTTGGCCTGCGCGGGACTAGGGGAGAGCAGTACTTC. The chain recombines TRBV29-1 with TRBJ2-7; 8 bases are a match to TRBD2. V shed 4 bases, J shed 7 bases, and the junction held 12 bases outside the gene matches. The CDR3 runs 14 residues. Germline lookup yields CDR1 SQVTM and CDR2 ANQGSEA.

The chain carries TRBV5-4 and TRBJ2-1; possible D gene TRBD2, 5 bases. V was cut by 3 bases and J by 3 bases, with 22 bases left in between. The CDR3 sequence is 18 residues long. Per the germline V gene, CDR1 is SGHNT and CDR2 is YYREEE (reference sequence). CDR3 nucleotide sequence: TGTGCCAGCAGCTGGGATCTGATTACTAGTTTAGGCTACAATGAGCAGTTCTTC. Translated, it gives CASSWDLITSLGYNEQFF.